The 25 T cell receptor beta chains presented below share a single source sample, sequenced in a study of blood T cell repertoires in COVID-19. TCRdb keeps only in-frame clones here, not all; method: immunoSEQ multiplex PCR. The table has about 110,000 clones, roughly 82% seen once; the top ten hold 15% to 20%. The material sequenced was peripheral blood. The receptors derive from a woman aged 60-75 years with acute or convalescent COVID-19.

The chain combines TRBV5-1 with TRBJ2-6, with D perhaps matching TRBD1 (5 bases). V was pared by 0 bases and J by 4 bases, with 14 bases between. The germline gives CDR1 SGHRS, CDR2 YFSETQ. This CDR3 spans 17 amino acids. The CDR3 sequence is CASSLGFRTSGANVLTF. Written as DNA, the CDR3 is TGCGCCAGCAGCTTGGGCTTTAGGACATCCGGGGCCAACGTCCTGACTTTC.

The gene calls are TRBV29-1 and TRBJ1-4, with 12 nucleotides matching TRBD1. CDR1 SQVTM and CDR2 ANQGSEA come from the germline V gene. The length of the CDR3 is 16 residues. The J segment lost 3 bases and the V segment lost 6 bases, leaving 8 bases of the junction unmatched. The CDR3 sequence: CSVTGTGGTANEKLFF. Here the CDR3 DNA reads TGCAGCGTGACCGGGACAGGGGGCACGGCTAATGAAAAACTGTTTTTT.

The genes are TRBV3-1 (or the pseudogene TRBV3-2) and TRBJ1-2; tentatively, D is TRBD1 (5 bases). The CDR3 consists of 16 residues. CDR1 and CDR2 (germline): LGHDT, YNNKEL (reference sequence). V was cut by 0 bases and J by 4 bases, with 15 bases left in between. This CDR3 reads CASSQDQDRQIYGYTF. CDR3 coding DNA: TGTGCCAGCAGCCAAGATCAAGACAGACAGATCTATGGCTACACCTTC.

The chain links TRBV4-2 to TRBJ2-5; TRBD2 aligns across 10 bases. V shed 2 bases, J shed 7 bases, and the junction held 13 bases outside the gene matches. CDR1 LGHNA and CDR2 YNFKEQ come from the germline V gene. The CDR3 has 17 amino acids. This chain's CDR3 is CASSQTHTGLASGTQYF. The CDR3 nucleotides are TGTGCCAGCAGCCAAACACATACGGGACTAGCGTCGGGGACCCAGTACTTC.

V gene TRBV7-3 combines with J gene TRBJ1-6; weak D call: TRBD1 (6 bases). Germline-derived CDR1 and CDR2 are SGHTA and FQGTGA. CDR3 length equals 16 residues. V was cut by 5 bases and J by 10 bases, with 21 bases left in between. The CDR3 sequence: CASSRSTGPGDSPLHF. The CDR3 region has the DNA TGTGCCAGCAGCCGGTCGACAGGCCCCGGGGACTCACCCCTCCACTTT. Supplemented by reference TRBV7-3 and TRBJ1-6, the full variable domain reads GAGVSQTPSNKVTEKGKYVELRCDPISGHTALYWYRQSLGQGPEFLIYFQGTGAADDSGLPNDRFFAVRPEGSVSTLKIQRTERGDSAVYLCASSRSTGPGDSPLHFGNGTRLTVT.

The chain employs TRBV6-6 and TRBJ2-1; TRBD2 aligns across 9 bases. The CDR3 is 14 amino acids. Trimming removed 8 bases from V and 6 bases from J; junction bases left unmatched: 8. Germline V gene data show CDR1 as MNHNY and CDR2 as SVGAGI (reference sequence). The CDR3 here is CASRQAGGPNEQFF. DNA for the CDR3: TGTGCCAGCCGCCAGGCGGGGGGGCCCAATGAGCAGTTCTTC.

The chain is built from TRBV19 and TRBJ1-1, with D perhaps matching TRBD1 (6 bases). This CDR3 is 16 amino acids long. Looked up from germline, CDR1 is LNHDA and CDR2 is SQIVND (reference sequence). Trimming pared 2 bases from V and 7 bases from J, leaving 20 bases between. CDR3 sequence (DNA): TGTGCCAGTAGTATAATGTTCGGAGGAGGGGGGGGTGAAGCTTTCTTT. Residues: CASSIMFGGGGGEAFF.

This chain connects TRBV15 to TRBJ1-5; D might be TRBD1 (5 bases). Germline CDR1 and CDR2: LNHNV and YYDKDF (reference sequence). CDR3 length equals 14 residues. Trimming left V 2 bases short and J 4 bases short, with 9 bases between. The CDR3 DNA reads TGTGCCACCAGCAGACAGGGATCTAATCAGCCCCAGCATTTT. Translated: CATSRQGSNQPQHF.

This sequence joins TRBV28 and TRBJ2-7, with 7 bases fitting TRBD1. The CDR3 loop spans 12 amino acids. V lost 10 bases and J lost 3; bases outside the gene matches: 6. CDR1 is MDHEN and CDR2 is SYDVKM in the germline V gene. The CDR3 loop reads CATRPGGYEQYF. CDR3 DNA sequence: TGTGCCACCCGGCCAGGGGGCTACGAGCAGTACTTC.

This chain joins TRBV13 and TRBJ2-7; perhaps TRBD2 as D (6 bases). Trimming removed 5 bases from V and 5 bases from J, with 7 bases in between. This CDR3 region has 11 residues. Germline-derived CDR1 and CDR2 are PRHDT and FYEKMQ (reference sequence). This chain's CDR3 is CASSTGDEQYF. In DNA form, the CDR3 reads TGTGCCAGCAGCACGGGGGACGAGCAGTACTTC.

Details on this clone: An end of the junction does not agree with germline; a read error may underlie this. The chain recombines TRBV11-3 with TRBJ2-5; 8 bases line up with TRBD1. Germline-derived CDR1 and CDR2 are SGHNT and YENEEA. This CDR3 comprises 16 residues. This chain's CDR3 is CASSIRGDRTQGTQYF. The CDR3 DNA reads TGTGCCAGCAGCATCCGAGGGGACAGGACACAAGGGACCCAGTACTTC.

V usage is TRBV4-3 and J usage is TRBJ2-7; 9 positions agree with TRBD1. Germline V gives CDR1 LGHNA, CDR2 YSLEER. V trimming: 4 bases; J trimming: 3 bases; junction bases outside the gene matches: 4. This CDR3 region has 14 residues. The CDR3: CASSPATGGYEQYF. CDR3 nucleotides: TGCGCCAGCAGCCCGGCGACAGGGGGCTACGAGCAGTACTTC.

The chain recombines TRBV6-5 with TRBJ1-3, with TRBD1 matching over 8 bases. The V gene end was trimmed by 6 bases and the J gene end by 7 bases; junction bases not matched to a gene: 8. Germline V CDR1 and CDR2: MNHEY, SVGAGI. The CDR3 has 14 amino acids. CDR3 nucleotide sequence: TGTGCCAGCAGCCGAGACAGGGGTGGGAACACCATATATTTT. This codes for CASSRDRGGNTIYF.

This clone was seen more than once but under ten times. This sequence joins TRBV6-5 and TRBJ2-7; a possible D gene is TRBD1 (6 bases). Germline V CDR1 and CDR2: MNHEY, SVGAGI. V shed 2 bases and J shed 0 bases, with 11 bases lying between them. The CDR3 has 15 residues. The CDR3 spells CASSYHRDSSYEQYF. The CDR3 DNA reads TGTGCCAGCAGTTACCACAGGGATAGCTCCTACGAGCAGTACTTC.

V gene TRBV9 combines with J gene TRBJ1-1; D is uncertain. Germline assignment: CDR1 SGDLS and CDR2 YYNGEE. Between the trimmed V and J ends, which lost 3 bases and 1 base, there was a span of 16 bases. The CDR3 length is 16 residues. The CDR3 region has the DNA TGTGCCAGCAGCGCCCAGTCCGCTTGGTGGAACACTGAAGCTTTCTTT. This codes for CASSAQSAWWNTEAFF.

The chain joins TRBV10-3 to TRBJ1-2; 9 bases agree with TRBD1. The CDR3 loop spans 17 amino acids. Germline V gives CDR1 ENHRY, CDR2 SYGVKD. V lost 0 bases to trimming and J lost 2 bases; unmatched junction nucleotides: 7. CDR3 loop: CAISESRQTGGNYGYTF. The CDR3 nucleotides read TGTGCCATCAGTGAGTCAAGACAGACAGGGGGAAACTATGGCTACACCTTC.

This clone occurred once. This chain uses TRBV27 with TRBJ2-5, with 8 bases matching TRBD2. The germline V gene encodes CDR1 MNHEY and CDR2 SMNVEV (reference sequence). With 6 bases clipped from V and 5 bases from J, the junction kept 14 bases outside the gene matches. The CDR3 runs to 16 residues. CDR3 loop: CASRPRTGTREETQYF. CDR3 nucleotides: TGTGCCAGCAGACCCCGAACCGGGACTAGGGAGGAGACCCAGTACTTC.

This chain uses TRBV4-2 with TRBJ2-1; 7 bases are a match to TRBD1. With 4 bases clipped from V and 5 bases from J, the junction kept 11 bases outside the gene matches. The CDR3 contains 16 residues. Germline CDR1 and CDR2: LGHNA and YNFKEQ. The CDR3 coding sequence is TGTGCCAGCAGCCGGGCGCCGGGACAGCCCCACAATGAGCAGTTCTTC. This encodes CASSRAPGQPHNEQFF.

This chain uses TRBV10-3 with TRBJ1-2; 9 nucleotides match TRBD1. Trimming took 3 bases from V and 5 from J; bases not matched to a gene: 13. The CDR3 extends over 17 amino acids. Germline V gene sequence: CDR1 ENHRY, CDR2 SYGVKD. The CDR3, as DNA: TGTGCCATCAGTGAAGGGGTTTACAGGGGGCTAGGGTATGGCTACACCTTC. Its translation is CAISEGVYRGLGYGYTF.

This CDR3 reads CAWRKGVSSGNTIYF. CDR3 DNA sequence: TGTGCCTGGAGGAAGGGGGTCTCCTCTGGAAACACCATATATTTT. This chain uses TRBV30 with TRBJ1-3, with D tentatively TRBD1 (6 bases). Germline-derived CDR1 and CDR2 are GTSNPN and SVGIG (reference sequence). Trimming left V 3 bases short and J 0 bases short, with 12 bases between. There are 15 residues in the CDR3.

The rearrangement uses TRBV2 and TRBJ2-7; TRBD1 matches at 7 bases. V shed 3 bases, J shed 4 bases, and the junction held 9 bases outside the gene matches. Germline values: CDR1 SNHLY, CDR2 FYNNEI. This CDR3 is built from 15 residues. The DNA of the CDR3 is TGTGCCAGCAGTGATAAATGGACAGGCAGATACGAGCAGTACTTC. This sequence encodes CASSDKWTGRYEQYF. The whole variable domain, remainder taken from reference TRBV2 and TRBJ2-7, is EPEVTQTPSHQVTQMGQEVILRCVPISNHLYFYWYRQILGQKVEFLVSFYNNEISEKSEIFDDQFSVERPDGSNFTLKIRSTKLEDSAMYFCASSDKWTGRYEQYFGPGTRLTVT.

The chain joins TRBV7-9 to TRBJ1-2, with D perhaps matching TRBD1 (5 bases). CDR3 length: 12 residues. CDR1 and CDR2 (germline): SEHNR, FQNEAQ (reference sequence). V was cut by 5 bases and J by 8 bases, with 12 bases left in between. The CDR3 DNA is TGTGCCAGCAGCGTCCGGGACTCCGGCTACACCTTC. Translation: CASSVRDSGYTF.

The chain carries TRBV15 and TRBJ2-5; tentatively, D is TRBD1 (5 bases). Trimming pared 5 bases from V and 4 bases from J, leaving 17 bases between. The CDR3 is made up of 15 amino acids. Germline V lookup: CDR1 LNHNV, CDR2 YYDKDF (reference sequence). Here the CDR3 reads CATSASAQQGETQYF. As DNA, the CDR3 is TGTGCCACCAGCGCTTCCGCCCAGCAGGGAGAGACCCAGTACTTC.

This chain links TRBV30 with TRBJ2-1; 10 bases match TRBD2. CDR1 and CDR2 from the germline V gene are GTSNPN and SVGIG (reference sequence). Germline trimming cut 7 bases from V and 5 bases from J; bases unmatched to any gene: 8. The CDR3 has 14 residues. The CDR3 bases are TGTGCCTCCCAGCGGGGGGGATCCCACAATGAGCAGTTCTTC. Residues: CASQRGGSHNEQFF.

The J gene is TRBJ1-5, the V gene TRBV6-5; possibly TRBD1 for D (5 bases). Germline CDR1 is MNHEY and CDR2 is SVGAGI. This CDR3 has 15 amino acids. The germline V and J ends were trimmed by 5 bases and 5 bases, with 16 bases remaining between them. CDR3 DNA sequence: TGTGCCAGCAGTAGAAATCAGGGAGGTGATCAGCCCCAGCATTTT. It yields the protein CASSRNQGGDQPQHF.